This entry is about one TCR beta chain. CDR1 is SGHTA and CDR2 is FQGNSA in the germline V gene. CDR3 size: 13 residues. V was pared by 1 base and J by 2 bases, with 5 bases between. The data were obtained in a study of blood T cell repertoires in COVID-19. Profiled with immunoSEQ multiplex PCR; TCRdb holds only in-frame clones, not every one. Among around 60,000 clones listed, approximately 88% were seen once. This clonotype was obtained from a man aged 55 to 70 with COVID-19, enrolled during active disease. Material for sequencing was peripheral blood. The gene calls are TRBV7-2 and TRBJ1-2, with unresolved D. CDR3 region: CASSLVPNYGYTF. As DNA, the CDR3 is TGTGCCAGCAGCTTAGTCCCAAACTATGGCTACACCTTC.